This TCR beta chain was observed in a study of vaccination effects on CD4 cells after COVID-19. Germline CDR1 reads SNHLY; CDR2 reads FYNNEI. CDR3 length: 13 amino acids. Between the trimmed V and J ends, which lost 2 bases and 3 bases, there was a span of 7 bases. Note on this clone: Antigen: not known.

Researchers isolated CD4+ T cells once approximately eleven days of culture had elapsed. Vaccinated recipients, who were negative for nucleocapsid antibodies, had no history of SARS-CoV-2 infection. Both day 3 and day 7 saw half the medium replaced with IL-2 medium. The assay was immunoSEQ multiplex PCR, and TCRdb's table has in-frame clones only and misses some. The top ten hold 4.5% to 6% of the sample, which has roughly 50,000 clones, approximately 61% seen once. The receptor was derived from a human donor who received a COVID-19 vaccine. The chain joins TRBV2 to TRBJ1-1, with a possible D match to TRBD1 (5 bases). The sample consisted of CD4+ T cells from PBMCs cultured without peptide, taken before COVID-19 vaccination. DNA for the CDR3: TGTGCCAGCAGTGAACAGGGTTACACTGAAGCTTTCTTT. Translating it yields CASSEQGYTEAFF.